These 20 T cell receptor beta chains came from one sample sequenced in a study of blood T cells in healthy people across ages. Together with a sample-barcoded 5' primer, a J-beta primer mix was included in a second PCR lasting about 7 to 11 cycles. A single record per CDR3 protein comes from TCRdb applying MiXCR to the 5' RACE reads. The data contain 1.2 million to 1.5 million distinct CDR3 sequences, almost 60% of them singletons. Sequenced: blood. All receptors derive from a young man in good health.

This clonotype was seen a single time. The chain joins TRBV5-1 to TRBJ1-2; D call uncertain. Germline loops: CDR1 SGHRS, CDR2 YFSETQ. The CDR3 runs 14 residues. The V gene lost 2 bases and the J gene lost 4 bases, with 12 bases spanning the gap. CDR3 amino acids: CASSFGSQTYGYTF. CDR3 bases: TGCGCCAGCAGCTTCGGCTCTCAGACCTATGGCTACACCTTC. Together with reference TRBV5-1 and TRBJ1-2, the CDR3 gives the full variable domain: KAGVTQTPRYLIKTRGQQVTLSCSPISGHRSVSWYQQTPGQGLQFLFEYFSETQRNKGNFPGRFSGRQFSNSRSEMNVSTLELGDSALYLCASSFGSQTYGYTFGSGTRLTVV.

V gene TRBV6-1 combines with J gene TRBJ2-7; TRBD1 agrees at 7 bases. The junction had 6 bases not matched to a gene; V was cut back by 4 bases and J by 0 bases. The CDR3 contains 15 residues. Germline CDR1 and CDR2: MNHNS and SASEGT. CDR3 in amino acids: CASSGDSLSSYEQYF. The DNA for the CDR3 is TGTGCCAGCAGTGGGGACAGTCTTAGCTCCTACGAGCAGTACTTC.

V usage is TRBV4-1 and J usage is TRBJ2-4; 9 bases line up with TRBD1. This CDR3 spans 16 amino acids. Germline V lookup: CDR1 MGHRA, CDR2 YSYEKL. With V trimmed by 2 bases and J by 13 bases, 15 bases remained unmatched. The CDR3 here is CASSQRPDRGFDEQYF. The CDR3 coding sequence is TGCGCCAGCAGCCAACGTCCCGACAGGGGGTTCGATGAGCAGTACTTC.

The chain recombines TRBV29-1 with TRBJ2-5, with 8 bases lining up with TRBD2. The CDR3 consists of 14 residues. CDR1 is SQVTM, CDR2 ANQGSEA, per germline. V lost 3 bases, J lost 4 bases, and 7 bases stayed unmatched. CDR3 sequence (DNA): TGCAGCGTTGAGGTAGCGGGGCTACGAGAGACCCAGTACTTC. Amino acid sequence: CSVEVAGLRETQYF.

This clonotype was picked up one time. The rearrangement joins TRBV20-1 to TRBJ2-5, with a weak D call TRBD1 (6 bases). The last part of the DNA fits TRBJ2-7 better; the J call may be wrong. CDR1 and CDR2 (germline): DFQATT, SNEGSKA (reference sequence). This CDR3 has 15 amino acids. CDR3 sequence: CSARVPGTPTSEQYF. In DNA form, the CDR3 reads TGCAGTGCTAGAGTCCCCGGGACACCGACCAGCGAGCAGTACTTC.

The chain is built from TRBV9 and TRBJ1-1; D gene uncertain. This CDR3 region has 13 residues. Germline-derived CDR1 and CDR2 are SGDLS and YYNGEE. V lost 0 bases and J lost 5, with 8 bases in between. The CDR3 reads CASSVVGRTEAFF. The CDR3 nucleotides are TGTGCCAGCAGCGTAGTAGGGAGGACTGAAGCTTTCTTT.

In its sample, this clonotype was seen a few times. The gene calls are TRBV29-1 and TRBJ2-3; D is perhaps TRBD1 or TRBD2 (6 bases each). The CDR3 consists of 15 residues. Germline V gene data show CDR1 as SQVTM and CDR2 as ANQGSEA. The germline V and J ends were trimmed by 4 bases and 3 bases, with 17 bases remaining between them. CDR3 residues: CSVVVEGGGTDTQYF. In DNA form, the CDR3 reads TGCAGCGTTGTCGTTGAGGGGGGTGGGACAGATACGCAGTATTTT.

The V call is TRBV7-2, the J call TRBJ2-7; D may correspond to TRBD1 or TRBD2 (5 bases each). V lost 1 base to trimming and J lost 2 bases, with 18 bases between them. This CDR3 has 17 residues. CDR1 is SGHTA, CDR2 FQGNSA, per germline. The CDR3 sequence is CASSLGAPGPRPYEQYF. DNA for the CDR3: TGTGCCAGCAGCTTAGGGGCGCCGGGACCGCGACCCTACGAGCAGTACTTC.

V gene TRBV28 combines with J gene TRBJ2-7; D remains unclear. V lost 9 bases, J lost 3 bases, and 21 bases lay in between. Per germline, CDR1 MDHEN and CDR2 SYDVKM. CDR3 size: 15 residues. The CDR3 sequence is CASLGVGGNIYEQYF. The DNA for the CDR3 is TGTGCCAGTCTTGGGGTCGGCGGCAACATCTACGAGCAGTACTTC.

The chain joins TRBV6-6 to TRBJ2-2; 7 bases fit TRBD1. Germline trimming cut 6 bases from V and 3 bases from J; bases unmatched to any gene: 7. This CDR3 spans 15 amino acids. Germline V gene sequence: CDR1 MNHNY, CDR2 SVGAGI (reference sequence). CDR3 in DNA: TGTGCCAGCAGAGGGGACAGCGGCTACACCGGGGAGCTGTTTTTT. It codes for CASRGDSGYTGELFF.

V is TRBV7-2 and J is TRBJ2-7; tentative D call: TRBD1 (5 bases). The CDR3 contains 17 residues. Trimming took off 2 bases at V and 7 bases at J, with 24 bases between the two ends. Germline lookup yields CDR1 SGHTA and CDR2 FQGNSA. The CDR3 here is CASSLNGQGSPYNEQYF. CDR3 sequence (DNA): TGTGCCAGCAGCTTAAATGGGCAGGGCAGTCCCTACAATGAGCAGTACTTC.

In its sample, this clonotype was seen once. CDR3 sequence: CASSLSFQAGEKLFF. The CDR3 bases are TGTGCCAGCAGCTTATCGTTCCAGGCGGGTGAAAAACTGTTTTTT. J is TRBJ1-4 and V is TRBV7-9; D unclear. CDR3 length equals 15 residues. V was clipped by 2 bases and J by 7 bases, with 14 bases between them. Germline V lookup: CDR1 SEHNR, CDR2 FQNEAQ (reference sequence). Together with reference TRBV7-9 and TRBJ1-4, the CDR3 gives the full variable domain: DTGVSQNPRHKITKRGQNVTFRCDPISEHNRLYWYRQTLGQGPEFLTYFQNEAQLEKSRLLSDRFSAERPKGSFSTLEIQRTEQGDSAMYLCASSLSFQAGEKLFFGSGTQLSVL.

This clonotype was recorded a few times. This rearrangement joins TRBV25-1 to TRBJ2-1, with D unresolved. Between the trimmed V and J ends, which lost 6 bases and 5 bases, there was a span of 8 bases. The germline CDR1 and CDR2 sequences are MGHDK and SYGVNS. The CDR3 is made up of 12 amino acids. This chain's CDR3 is CASRDLDNEQFF. The CDR3 coding sequence is TGTGCCAGCAGGGATCTGGACAATGAGCAGTTCTTC.

The V call is TRBV12-3 or TRBV12-4, the J call TRBJ2-3, with 7 bases fitting TRBD2. This CDR3 has 16 amino acids. Unmatched junction bases numbered 12, after V lost 5 bases and J lost 4 bases. CDR3 protein: CASSRGVLTGADTQYF. The DNA for the CDR3 is TGTGCCAGCAGTCGGGGGGTCCTCACGGGCGCAGATACGCAGTATTTT.

This sequence joins TRBV6-1 and TRBJ1-1; D remains unclear. Trimming cost V 2 bases and J 7 bases, with 5 bases left between them. This CDR3 has 11 amino acids. Germline CDR1 reads MNHNS; CDR2 reads SASEGT. CDR3 in DNA: TGTGCCAGCAGTGAATTCATTGAAGCTTTCTTT. This codes for CASSEFIEAFF.

The chain employs TRBV29-1 and TRBJ2-7, with 9 bases lining up with TRBD2. Trimming cost V 4 bases and J 6 bases; bases outside gene matches: 7. Germline V gene data show CDR1 as SQVTM and CDR2 as ANQGSEA. The CDR3 has 13 amino acids. Here the CDR3 DNA reads TGCAGCGTTGGGCGGAGTAGCGGGGGCGAGCAGTACTTC. Protein product: CSVGRSSGGEQYF.

Details on this clonotype: Since a much larger clone is just one base distant, this may be a read error. The chain combines TRBV3-1 with TRBJ2-1; TRBD1 matches 8 bases. TRBJ2-7 matches the DNA end more closely, so the J call is doubtful. Germline CDR1 reads LGHDT; CDR2 reads YNNKEL (reference sequence). CDR3 length equals 13 residues. CDR3 DNA sequence: TGTGCCAGCAGTCGGGACAGGTACAATGAGCAGTACTTC. It codes for CASSRDRYNEQYF.

This clonotype has a handful of counts. This sequence joins TRBV4-1 and TRBJ2-7; D is uncertain. CDR3 length equals 15 residues. Germline CDR1 reads MGHRA; CDR2 reads YSYEKL. The ends were cut back, 1 base at V and 2 bases at J, with 12 bases in the middle. CDR3 in DNA: TGCGCCAGCAGCCAAGGTGTAGGTATAGCCTACGAGCAGTACTTC. Translated: CASSQGVGIAYEQYF.

V gene TRBV10-3 combines with J gene TRBJ1-4, with no clear D. Germline values: CDR1 ENHRY, CDR2 SYGVKD. Trimming shortened V by 7 bases and J by 3 bases, and 9 bases separated the two germline ends. The CDR3 has 13 residues. The CDR3 DNA follows: TGTGCCATCATGGCACAACCTAATGAAAAACTGTTTTTT. Translated: CAIMAQPNEKLFF.

The chain carries TRBV4-2 and TRBJ2-5, with D perhaps matching TRBD2 (5 bases). The germline V and J ends were trimmed by 1 base and 5 bases, with 17 bases remaining between them. The germline CDR1 and CDR2 sequences are LGHNA and YNFKEQ. CDR3 length equals 16 residues. The CDR3 DNA is TGTGCCAGCAGCCAAGTGCCCGCGGGTTTGAGTGAGACCCAGTACTTC. Its protein is CASSQVPAGLSETQYF.